The clone carrying this TCR beta chain was recorded once. Method: immunoSEQ multiplex PCR; TCRdb's copy keeps in-frame clones and lacks some. The sample gives about 99,000 clones, about 85% of which show up once; about 2.9% is in the top ten. The data were taken from a study of T cell responses to AZD1222 COVID-19 vaccine. Germline trimming cut 0 bases from V and 3 bases from J; bases unmatched to any gene: 8. Per the germline V gene, CDR1 is SGDLS and CDR2 is YYNGEE. The CDR3 runs 16 residues. The sequence came from an adult in good health. The chain is built from TRBV9 and TRBJ2-7; 8 bases fit TRBD2. Sequences were derived from peripheral blood, sampled on day 0 of AZD1222 vaccination. The CDR3 spells CASSVDPSGPLYEQYF. The CDR3 coding sequence is TGTGCCAGCAGCGTAGATCCTAGCGGGCCCCTCTACGAGCAGTACTTC.